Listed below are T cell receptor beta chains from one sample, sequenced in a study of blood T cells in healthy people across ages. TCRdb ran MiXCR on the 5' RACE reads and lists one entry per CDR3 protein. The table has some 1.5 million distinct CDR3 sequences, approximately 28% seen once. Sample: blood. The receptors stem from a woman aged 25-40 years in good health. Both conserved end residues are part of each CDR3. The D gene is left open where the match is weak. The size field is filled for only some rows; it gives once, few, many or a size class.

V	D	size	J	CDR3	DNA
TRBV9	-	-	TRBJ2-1	CASSVATRGYEQFF	TGTGCCAGCAGCGTAGCTACAAGGGGGTATGAGCAGTTCTTC
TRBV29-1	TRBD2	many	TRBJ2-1	CSVESGTRDNEQFF	TGCAGCGTTGAATCCGGGACTAGAGACAATGAGCAGTTCTTC
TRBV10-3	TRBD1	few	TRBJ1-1	CAISESGGQGEPEAFF	TGTGCCATCAGTGAGTCGGGGGGACAGGGGGAACCTGAAGCTTTCTTT
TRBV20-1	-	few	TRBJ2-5	CSARGVNGETQYF	TGCAGTGCTAGAGGTGTCAACGGGGAGACCCAGTACTTC
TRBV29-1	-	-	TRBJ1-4	CSVGGVRQTTNEKLFF	TGCAGCGTTGGGGGGGTTCGCCAAACAACTAATGAAAAACTGTTTTTT
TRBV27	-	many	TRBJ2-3	CASSLLGSSTDTQYF	TGTGCCAGCAGTTTATTAGGTTCTAGCACAGATACGCAGTATTTT
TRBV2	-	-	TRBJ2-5	CASKVYSQETQYF	TGTGCCAGCAAGGTCTACTCCCAAGAGACCCAGTACTTC
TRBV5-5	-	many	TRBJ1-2	CASSLWGSGYTF	TGTGCCAGCAGCTTATGGGGGTCTGGCTACACCTTC
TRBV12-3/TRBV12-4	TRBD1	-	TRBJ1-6	CASSLGTGDNSPLHF	TGTGCCAGCAGTTTAGGGACAGGGGATAATTCACCCCTCCACTTT
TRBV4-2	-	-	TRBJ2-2	CASSQVMGMGGELFF	TGTGCCAGCAGCCAAGTAATGGGGATGGGCGGGGAGCTGTTTTTT
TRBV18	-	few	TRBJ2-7	CASSPVSLAGSPYEQYF	TGTGCCAGCTCACCGGTATCACTAGCAGGAAGTCCCTACGAGCAGTACTTC
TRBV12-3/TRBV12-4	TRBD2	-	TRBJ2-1	CASKPSAGNNAQFF	TGTGCCAGCAAACCCTCAGCGGGGAACAATGCGCAGTTCTTC
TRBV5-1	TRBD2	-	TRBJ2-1	CASSKAGGTYNEQFF	TGCGCCAGCAGCAAAGCGGGGGGCACCTACAATGAGCAGTTCTTC
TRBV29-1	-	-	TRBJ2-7	CSVYTGDGGSYEQYF	TGCAGCGTGTATACAGGGGACGGGGGCTCCTACGAGCAGTACTTC
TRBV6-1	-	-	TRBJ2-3	CASTLRAADTQYF	TGTGCCAGCACCCTAAGGGCCGCAGATACGCAGTATTTT
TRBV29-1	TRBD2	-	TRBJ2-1	CSVLLRDYPYNEQFF	TGCAGCGTTCTCCTCCGGGACTACCCATACAATGAGCAGTTCTTC
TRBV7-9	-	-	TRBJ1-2	CAGSLDVKGGYTF	TGTGCCGGCAGTCTAGACGTAAAGGGTGGCTACACCTTC
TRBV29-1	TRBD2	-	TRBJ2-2	CSVVVLATTGELFF	TGCAGCGTTGTCGTACTAGCGACCACCGGGGAGCTGTTTTTT
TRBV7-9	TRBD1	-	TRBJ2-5	CASSTYSDRGEYF	TGTGCCAGCAGCACCTATTCAGACAGGGGCGAGTACTTC
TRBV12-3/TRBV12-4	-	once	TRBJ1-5	CVSSLDSYQPQHF	TGTGTCAGCAGTTTAGACAGCTATCAGCCCCAGCATTTT
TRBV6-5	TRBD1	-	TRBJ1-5	CASRDRTGGDQPQHF	TGTGCCAGCAGGGATAGGACAGGGGGTGATCAGCCCCAGCATTTT
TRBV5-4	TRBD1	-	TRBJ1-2	CASSAYPGTGEYGYTF	TGTGCCAGCAGCGCATATCCGGGGACAGGGGAATATGGCTACACCTTC
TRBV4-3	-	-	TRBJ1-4	CASSLRAVADEKRFF	TGCGCCAGCAGCCTTCGGGCGGTGGCCGATGAAAAACGGTTTTTT
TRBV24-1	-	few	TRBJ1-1	CATSEQGNTEAFF	TGTGCCACCAGTGAACAAGGGAACACTGAAGCTTTCTTT
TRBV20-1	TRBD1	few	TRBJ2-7	CSARMDRAGGEQYF	TGCAGTGCTAGAATGGACAGGGCTGGTGGCGAGCAGTACTTC
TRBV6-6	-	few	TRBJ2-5	CASSPPSAEVQYF	TGTGCCAGCAGTCCCCCCTCGGCAGAAGTGCAGTACTTC
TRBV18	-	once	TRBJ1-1	CASSPYKGDNTEAFF	TGTGCCAGCTCACCATATAAGGGCGATAACACTGAAGCTTTCTTT
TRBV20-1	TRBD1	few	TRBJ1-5	CSAEQGYQPQHF	TGCAGTGCCGAACAGGGGTATCAGCCCCAGCATTTT